The entry below describes one T cell receptor beta chain. Its cognate antigen has yet to be identified. Base quality data are lacking; no much larger clone is found one base away. This sample was taken from a study of T cells and copy number aberrations in small-cell lung cancer (dated by TCRdb to the early 2020s). Some background on the complete study: To relate T cell metrics to mutations and copy number aberrations, the same tumor regions underwent both TCR repertoire sequencing and whole-exome sequencing. Tumor TCR data existed for about 17 patients, and some 14 patients had TCR data from both tumor tissue and normal tissue.

The paper as a whole reports these results and caveats: Tumors had lower T-cell density, richness and clonality than adjacent lung tissue, though the difference in density was not significant. The study was limited by a small sample size because surgical resection is uncommon in small-cell lung cancer, and the findings require validation. All specimens consisted of formalin-fixed paraffin-embedded tissue, which is known to introduce sequencing artifacts.

The donors were limited-stage small-cell lung cancer patients who had surgical resection in Hangzhou, China, between about 2008 and 2020. Every donor underwent upfront surgery with no preoperative chemotherapy or radiotherapy, and no donor received immunotherapy either before or after surgery. Each of the 15 to 20 patients in the sequenced cohort was a smoker or a heavy second-hand smoker. Adjacent normal lung was taken at least 2 cm away from the tumor margin, and two pathologists confirmed by morphology that the adjacent normal lung was free of malignant cells. Multi-region TCR-beta sequencing of resected limited-stage small-cell lung cancers and of tumor-adjacent lung tissue was performed to characterize T cell repertoire heterogeneity. The AllPrep DNA/RNA FFPE Kit (Qiagen) was used to extract genomic DNA from the FFPE tissue. The immunoSEQ hsTCRB Kit was used with multiplexed V- and J-gene primers to amplify TCR-beta CDR3 regions from genomic DNA. Unique DNA barcodes were added in a second PCR, and samples were pooled together with a negative and a positive control. An Illumina MiSeq running a 150-cycle paired-end protocol was used to sequence the pooled TCR-beta libraries. The authors processed their data as follows. Adaptive Biotechnologies processed the raw sequencing data and produced a report containing normalized, annotated TCR-beta repertoires. T-cell density was computed as TCR-beta templates normalized to usable DNA, which was estimated by amplifying housekeeping genes. Clonality was defined as 1 minus Pielou's evenness, while richness was a count of unique rearrangements. Imported from immuneACCESS, the table was reduced by TCRdb to in-frame sequences with V and J called. These copies leave out some clones; in studies compared against another copy, an unresolved V gene accounts for under half, and the cause of the remainder is not known. V and J calls and clone size are copied from that table; D and trimming were computed from the DNA. The sample yields 2,500 or so clones; around 80% were counted once. The ten largest account for about 4.5% of the sample.

The CDR3 measures 14 amino acids from cysteine to phenylalanine. This entry keeps only the CDR3 DNA: 42 bases, framed from base 1. The germline V gene (reference sequence) gives CDR1 as LNHDA and CDR2 as SQIVND. V and J are truncated by 7 bases and 5 bases respectively, leaving an intervening sequence of 15 bases. This TCR was recovered from a man aged 35-49 years with small cell lung cancer. The sample comprised normal tissue next to the tumor. The rearranged segments are TRBV19 and TRBJ1-5; there is no confident call for the D gene. The CDR3 reads as follows: CASNPDGRDQPQHF. The nucleotides are TGTGCCAGTAATCCGGACGGGCGGGATCAGCCCCAGCATTTT. Reference TRBV19 and TRBJ1-5 genes cover what lies past the CDR3, so the full variable domain is DGGITQSPKYLFRKEGQNVTLSCEQNLNHDAMYWYRQDPGQGLRLIYYSQIVNDFQKGDIAEGYSVSREKKESFPLTVTSAQKNPTAFYLCASNPDGRDQPQHFGDGTRLSIL.